The 6 T cell receptor beta chains below were found in one sample sequenced in a study of T-cell reconstitution after alpha-beta-depleted transplantation in children. Library preparation (for TCRbeta) was performed with unique molecular identifiers. TCRdb analysed the PCR reads with MiXCR anew, one entry per CDR3 protein. The table lists some 490,000 distinct CDR3 sequences, roughly an eighth of them singletons. The sequenced sample was PBMCs from the stem cell graft donor, obtained from the stem cell graft. The origin of the receptors is a human donor who donated a stem cell graft to a child with combined immunodeficiency.

This clonotype was counted only a few times. The genes are TRBV9 and TRBJ2-7, with 12 bases identical to TRBD2. Per germline, CDR1 SGDLS and CDR2 YYNGEE. V was clipped by 0 bases and J by 5 bases; unmatched bases: 6. The CDR3 contains 16 residues. For the CDR3, the DNA is TGTGCCAGCAGCGTAGCTGAGGGACTAGCGGGCCACGAGCAGTACTTC. Translated: CASSVAEGLAGHEQYF. Based on the CDR3 plus reference TRBV9 and TRBJ2-7, the full variable domain is DSGVTQTPKHLITATGQRVTLRCSPRSGDLSVYWYQQSLDQGLQFLIQYYNGEERAKGNILERFSAQQFPDLHSELNLSSLELGDSALYFCASSVAEGLAGHEQYFGPGTRLTVT.

This clonotype was seen only a few times. The chain carries TRBV12-3 or TRBV12-4 and TRBJ2-3; 7 bases fit TRBD2. CDR3 size: 15 residues. J lost 2 bases, V lost 7 bases, and 9 bases had no gene match. The CDR3, as DNA: TGTGCCAGCACCGTAGCAGGGACTACCACAGATACGCAGTATTTT. It translates to CASTVAGTTTDTQYF.

This chain uses TRBV5-1 with TRBJ2-1; 7 nucleotides align to TRBD2. The CDR3 length is 15 residues. The V and J ends lost 4 bases and 7 bases, in that order; junction bases with no gene match: 11. Germline assignment: CDR1 SGHRS and CDR2 YFSETQ. CDR3 loop: CASSLSSGPQNEQFF. CDR3 nucleotide sequence: TGCGCCAGCAGCCTATCTAGCGGCCCCCAAAATGAGCAGTTCTTC.

The rearrangement links TRBV10-3 to TRBJ2-3; TRBD2 agrees at 8 bases. Germline CDR1 ENHRY, CDR2 SYGVKD. With 8 bases clipped from V and 2 bases from J, the junction kept 9 bases outside the gene matches. CDR3 length: 15 residues. DNA of the CDR3: TGTGCCATCCTACGGGCTAGCGGGCCCACAGATACGCAGTATTTT. It encodes CAILRASGPTDTQYF.

The chain recombines TRBV11-2 with TRBJ1-6, with 9 positions matching TRBD1. Looked up from germline, CDR1 is SGHAT and CDR2 is FQNNGV. Trimming removed 4 bases from V and 9 bases from J; junction bases left unmatched: 19. The CDR3 has 19 residues. CDR3 bases: TGTGCCAGCAGCTCACCTCGGGACAGGGAGGTTTGGGGTAGTTCACCCCTCCACTTT. It translates to CASSSPRDREVWGSSPLHF.

This clonotype was seen many times. The rearrangement joins TRBV24-1 to TRBJ2-1; 9 positions match TRBD2. The germline V gene encodes CDR1 KGHDR and CDR2 SFDVKD. With V trimmed by 4 bases and J by 6 bases, 9 bases remained unmatched. The CDR3 length is 16 residues. The CDR3 DNA is TGTGCCACCAGTGAGTTAGCGGGAGCCAAAGGCAATGAGCAGTTCTTC. As protein: CATSELAGAKGNEQFF.